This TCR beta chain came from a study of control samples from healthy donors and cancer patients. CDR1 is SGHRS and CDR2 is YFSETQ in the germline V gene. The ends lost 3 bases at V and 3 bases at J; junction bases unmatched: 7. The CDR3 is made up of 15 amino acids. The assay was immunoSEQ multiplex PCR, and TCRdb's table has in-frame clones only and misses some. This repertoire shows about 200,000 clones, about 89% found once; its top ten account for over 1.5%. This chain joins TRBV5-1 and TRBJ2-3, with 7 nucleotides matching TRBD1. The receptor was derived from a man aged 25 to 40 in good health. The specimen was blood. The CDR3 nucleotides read TGCGCCAGCAGCTCTCCGGGACAGAGGACAGATACGCAGTATTTT. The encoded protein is CASSSPGQRTDTQYF.